Listed below are T cell receptor beta chains from one sample, sequenced in a study of blood T cell repertoires in COVID-19. Measured with immunoSEQ multiplex PCR; TCRdb has only the in-frame clones, and not every one. The table shows about 54,000 clones, with roughly 85% occurring only once. The sequenced sample was peripheral blood. These receptors were collected from a human donor in a cohort sampled during active or convalescent COVID-19. CDR3s leave out the opening cysteine and the closing phenylalanine or tryptophan. The D gene is left open where the match is weak. Clone size is given for some rows only: seen once, a few or many times, or a class if the clone is expanded.

>TRBJ2-2|TRBV7-2|-|TRBD1|14
ASSERQTGAAGELF
>TRBJ2-2|TRBV4-2|-|-|15
ASSQDNRVVYTGELF
>TRBJ1-1|TRBV29-1|-|TRBD1|11
SAMTPGGTEAF
>TRBJ2-1|TRBV5-6|-|TRBD1|14
ASSPHGTGRRNEQF
>TRBJ2-1|TRBV7-9|-|TRBD2|15
ASSLDLRPRDYDEQF
>TRBJ2-5|TRBV6-5|few|TRBD2|14
ASSWGAGRGQETQY
>TRBJ1-2|TRBV6-5|once|-|13
ASSYTARGGYGYT
>TRBJ2-7|TRBV29-1|-|TRBD1|11
SPGQATTYEQY
>TRBJ1-2|TRBV19|-|TRBD1|11
ASSLTGPYGYT
>TRBJ2-2|TRBV5-4|few|TRBD1|11
ASGTAHTGELF
>TRBJ1-5|TRBV19|once|TRBD1|14
ASRLGQIFSNQPQH
>TRBJ2-3|TRBV5-1|few|-|12
ASSSGQRTDTQY
>TRBJ1-2|TRBV6-6|-|TRBD1|11
ASSRQGLYGYT
>TRBJ1-3|TRBV15|-|-|13
ATSRGTVGGNTIY
>TRBJ2-3|TRBV11-2|-|TRBD2|13
ASSFTSGDTDTQY
>TRBJ2-5|TRBV19|-|-|11
ASSPGGRETQY
>TRBJ1-2|TRBV30|few|-|10
AWSVGGYGYT
>TRBJ1-6|TRBV7-2|-|-|12
ASSSSQEASPLH
>TRBJ1-2|TRBV27|-|TRBD1|13
ASSLYGQVNYGYT
>TRBJ2-5|TRBV5-8|-|TRBD2|14
ASSFLAGGQGETQY
>TRBJ2-7|TRBV13|-|-|13
ASSLEGESSYEQY
>TRBJ2-7|TRBV5-4|-|TRBD1|14
ASSLGGDRGSYEQY
>TRBJ1-2|TRBV19|-|-|11
ASGNRPNYGYT
>TRBJ1-1|TRBV7-8|-|-|14
ASSLGGQLRGAEAF
>TRBJ2-4|TRBV2|-|-|9
ASSDGYIQY
>TRBJ1-1|TRBV5-1|-|-|13
ASSLRSGQSVETF
>TRBJ1-2|TRBV7-2|once|TRBD1|12
ASSLTGGDLGYT
>TRBJ1-3|TRBV11-3|-|-|12
ASSLVRSINTIY
>TRBJ2-6|TRBV18|-|-|14
ASSPTAASGANVLT
>TRBJ2-7|TRBV9|-|TRBD2|13
ASSAAGAGVYEQY
>TRBJ2-5|TRBV7-2|-|-|11
ASSLMVRETQY
>TRBJ2-7|TRBV12-3/TRBV12-4|few|TRBD2|11
ASSPGTTYEQY
>TRBJ2-5|TRBV9|once|TRBD2|12
ASSVESDRGAQY
>TRBJ2-3|TRBV4-2|-|-|13
ASSQGLPTTDTQY
>TRBJ2-7|TRBV7-2|once|TRBD2|13
ASSLASSGGSEQY
>TRBJ1-2|TRBV18|once|-|12
ASSPSPAGGGYT
>TRBJ2-5|TRBV2|-|-|12
ASSVRGGQETQY
>TRBJ2-1|TRBV6-5|-|TRBD2|13
ASSYRAGGLNEQF
>TRBJ2-3|TRBV4-3|-|TRBD2|18
ASSQEGLAGGPWVTDTQY
>TRBJ2-1|TRBV6-1|-|-|14
ASSDGGLSSYNEQF
>TRBJ2-5|TRBV21-1|-|-|11
ASERRGGETQY
>TRBJ2-5|TRBV6-5|-|TRBD1|12
ASASGTGEETQY